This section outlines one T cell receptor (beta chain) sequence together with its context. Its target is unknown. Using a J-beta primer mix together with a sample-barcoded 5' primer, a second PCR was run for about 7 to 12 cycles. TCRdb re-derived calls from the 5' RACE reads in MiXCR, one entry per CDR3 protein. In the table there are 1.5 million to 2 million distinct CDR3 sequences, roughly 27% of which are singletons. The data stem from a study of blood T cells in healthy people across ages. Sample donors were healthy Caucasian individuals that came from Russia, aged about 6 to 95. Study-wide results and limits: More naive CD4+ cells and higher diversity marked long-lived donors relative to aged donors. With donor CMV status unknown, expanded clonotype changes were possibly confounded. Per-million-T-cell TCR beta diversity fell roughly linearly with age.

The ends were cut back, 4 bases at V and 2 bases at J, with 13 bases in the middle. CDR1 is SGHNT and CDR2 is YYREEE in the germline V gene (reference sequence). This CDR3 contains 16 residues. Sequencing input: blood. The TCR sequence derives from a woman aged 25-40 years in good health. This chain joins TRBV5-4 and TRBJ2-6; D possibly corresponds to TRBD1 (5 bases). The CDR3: CASSGWSGPGANVLTF. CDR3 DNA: TGTGCCAGCAGCGGGTGGTCAGGGCCTGGGGCCAACGTCCTGACTTTC. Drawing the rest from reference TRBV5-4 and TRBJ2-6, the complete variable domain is ETGVTQSPTHLIKTRGQQVTLRCSSQSGHNTVSWYQQALGQGPQFIFQYYREEENGRGNFPPRFSGLQFPNYSSELNVNALELDDSALYLCASSGWSGPGANVLTFGAGSRLTVL.